This T cell receptor (beta chain) appears in the sequencing data of a study of cytomegalovirus exposure and HLA in healthy donors. Generated by immunoSEQ multiplex PCR, the TCRdb table keeps only in-frame clones and is missing some. Among approximately 220,000 clones listed, roughly 88% were seen once. This CDR3 spans 11 amino acids. Germline lookup yields CDR1 MNHNY and CDR2 SVGAGI (reference sequence). The TCR sequence derives from a woman in her twenties or thirties in good health and CMV-seropositive. This sequence joins TRBV6-6 and TRBJ1-1; no firm D call. Source material: PBMCs. CDR3 loop: CVSDGNTEAFF. CDR3 coding DNA: TGTGTATCCGACGGGAACACTGAAGCTTTCTTT.